Included here is one T cell receptor (beta chain) sequence, with context. The sample comes from a study of blood T cell repertoires in COVID-19. Study-wide context: PBMCs, B-cell-depleted T cells, or T cells were the source of the cDNA or gDNA that made up the material.

This CDR3 is built from 17 residues. Losses at the gene ends were 2 bases for V and 2 bases for J; bases not matched to a gene: 9. Germline CDR1 reads SNHLY; CDR2 reads FYNNEI. Clones were sequenced by immunoSEQ multiplex PCR, and TCRdb holds only the in-frame ones, with some missing. Here the sample spans a few hundred thousand clones, 75% to 90% being singletons. Sequenced sample: peripheral blood. This sequence was found in a middle-aged woman with acute or convalescent COVID-19. The chain carries TRBV2 and TRBJ1-5; 7 bases are a match to TRBD1. CDR3 sequence reads: CASSEIGTVDGNQPQHF. The CDR3 nucleotides read TGTGCCAGCAGTGAAATCGGGACAGTTGACGGCAATCAGCCCCAGCATTTT.